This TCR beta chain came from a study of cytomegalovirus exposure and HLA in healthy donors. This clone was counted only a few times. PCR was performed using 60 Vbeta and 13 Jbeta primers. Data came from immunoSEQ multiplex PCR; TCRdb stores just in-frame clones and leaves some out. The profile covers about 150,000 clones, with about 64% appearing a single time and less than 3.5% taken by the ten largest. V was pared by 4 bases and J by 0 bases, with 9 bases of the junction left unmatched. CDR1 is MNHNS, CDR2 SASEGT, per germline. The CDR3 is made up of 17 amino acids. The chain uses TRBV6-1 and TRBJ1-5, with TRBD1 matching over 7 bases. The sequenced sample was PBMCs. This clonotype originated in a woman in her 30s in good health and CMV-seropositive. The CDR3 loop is CASSADRTGYSNQPQHF. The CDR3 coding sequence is TGTGCCAGCAGTGCGGACAGGACGGGTTATAGCAATCAGCCCCAGCATTTT.